What follows is one TCR beta chain and its context. The CDR3 extends over 15 amino acids. The V segment lost 3 bases and the J segment 5 bases; nucleotides outside the gene matches: 9. The germline V gene has CDR1 LGHDT and CDR2 YNNKEL (reference sequence). In terms of age and location, participants ranged from roughly 18 to 90 years and lived in under 30 US areas. Allocation to cohorts depended on clinical history reported by the participants. Within the 2 weeks before study entry, each person in the exposed group met a COVID-19 case. How the authors handled the data: Reference gene primers were amplified, and this amplification served to estimate nucleated cell counts. Here immunoSEQ multiplex PCR was the method, and the copy in TCRdb shows in-frame clones only, minus some. D and trimming come from the DNA, and the V and J calls and clone size come from that table. The sample lists 250,000 or so clones, roughly 80% occurring once.

This record belongs to a study of blood T cell repertoires in COVID-19. The receptor was derived from a woman aged 40 to 49 who had been exposed to COVID-19. Specimen: PBMCs or T cells enriched from blood (not recorded which). The V gene is TRBV3-1 (or the pseudogene TRBV3-2), the J gene TRBJ1-2; 7 nucleotides agree with TRBD1. The CDR3 DNA reads as TGTGCCAGCAGCCAGGGACAGTCCCAGGGGTATGGCTACACCTTC. It yields the protein CASSQGQSQGYGYTF.